This T cell receptor beta chain emerged from a study of blood T cell repertoires in COVID-19. Data came from immunoSEQ multiplex PCR; TCRdb stores just in-frame clones and leaves some out. The top ten clones hold around 5.1% of a sample with some 340,000 clones, roughly four fifths of them seen once. Germline CDR1 KGHSH, CDR2 LQKENI. The length of the CDR3 is 20 residues. J gave up 1 base and V 3 bases, and 13 bases lay outside the gene matches. Self-reported history from a screening survey and questionnaire set each donor's cohort. The chain couples TRBV18 to TRBJ2-1; 12 nucleotides match TRBD2. The sample was PBMCs or T cells enriched from blood (not recorded which). This receptor was taken from a woman aged 50 to 65 who had recovered from COVID-19. The CDR3 region has the DNA TGTGCCAGCTCACCCCTCGGGGCTAGCGGGAGGGCCGCATCCTACAATGAGCAGTTCTTC. It codes for CASSPLGASGRAASYNEQFF.